These 18 T cell receptor beta chains originate from one sample sequenced in a study of beta chain features in type 1 diabetes. The isolated RNA, all of it, was reverse transcribed, so expressed TCRB transcripts were what got sequenced. Assay: immunoSEQ multiplex PCR; the TCRdb copy retains only in-frame clones and omits some. The sample holds 300,000 or so clones, less than 10% seen once. What was sequenced was central memory CD4+ T cells from blood. The origin of the receptors is a woman younger than 30 in good health.

The chain uses TRBV5-6 and TRBJ2-3, with 9 bases identical to TRBD1. Germline CDR1 is SGHDT and CDR2 is YYEEEE. Trimming took 5 bases from V and 3 from J; bases not matched to a gene: 7. CDR3 length equals 15 residues. The CDR3 nucleotides read TGTGCCAGCAGGGTTACGGGACAGGGAACAGATACGCAGTATTTT. This gives the protein CASRVTGQGTDTQYF.

The chain is built from TRBV5-4 and TRBJ1-1; tentatively, D is TRBD1 (6 bases). Between the trimmed V and J ends, which lost 4 bases and 2 bases, there was a span of 15 bases. CDR1 is SGHNT, CDR2 YYREEE, per germline (reference sequence). This CDR3 is 15 amino acids long. CDR3 nucleotides: TGTGCCAGCAGCCCGGGGCAGGGGATAAACACTGAAGCTTTCTTT. Protein product: CASSPGQGINTEAFF.

This clone was counted between two and nine times. V usage is TRBV20-1 and J usage is TRBJ2-7; the D gene is possibly TRBD2 (5 bases). V was trimmed by 4 bases and J by 4 bases, leaving 8 bases between them. The length of the CDR3 is 11 residues. Germline assignment: CDR1 DFQATT and CDR2 SNEGSKA (reference sequence). The CDR3 protein is CSAKAAYEQYF. The CDR3 DNA is TGCAGTGCTAAAGCGGCTTACGAGCAGTACTTC.

The chain employs TRBV15 and TRBJ2-2, with 11 bases that match TRBD2. Looked up from germline, CDR1 is LNHNV and CDR2 is YYDKDF (reference sequence). This CDR3 is built from 16 residues. After removal of 2 bases from V and 3 bases from J, the junction contained 2 bases not matched to a gene. DNA for the CDR3: TGTGCCACCAGCAGACAACTAGCGGGAGACACCGGGGAGCTGTTTTTT. Translation gives CATSRQLAGDTGELFF.

A remark on this clone: This likely traces to a read error, being one base from a far larger clone. The J gene is TRBJ2-7, the V gene TRBV28, with D hard to call. From germline, CDR1 is MDHEN and CDR2 SYDVKM. Trimming took off 8 bases at V and 2 bases at J, with 19 bases between the two ends. The CDR3 consists of 15 residues. CDR3 nucleotide sequence: TGTGCCAGCTCCCAGCTTGTCCCTTTACCCTACGAGCAGTACTTC. This encodes CASSQLVPLPYEQYF.

The chain recombines TRBV15 with TRBJ2-5, with D possibly being TRBD2 (6 bases). The CDR3 contains 16 residues. V was clipped by 0 bases and J by 5 bases, with 16 bases between them. Looked up from germline, CDR1 is LNHNV and CDR2 is YYDKDF (reference sequence). CDR3 region: CATSRDLRRGSETQYF. Written as DNA, the CDR3 is TGTGCCACCAGCAGAGATCTTAGGAGGGGTAGCGAGACCCAGTACTTC.

This clone was observed a few times. The sample holds other DNA sequences that translate to the same CDR3. The chain employs TRBV5-1 and TRBJ2-7; D unresolved. Per germline, CDR1 SGHRS and CDR2 YFSETQ. This CDR3 is built from 14 residues. V shed 0 bases and J shed 2 bases, with 9 bases lying between them. The CDR3 here is CASSLGAGTYEQYF. The CDR3 coding sequence is TGCGCCAGCAGCTTGGGAGCAGGTACCTACGAGCAGTACTTC.

The V gene is TRBV5-1, the J gene TRBJ2-7; D remains unclear. Germline CDR1 is SGHRS and CDR2 is YFSETQ. CDR3 size: 15 residues. With 6 bases removed from V and 4 bases from J, the gap between germline ends came to 20 bases. CDR3 DNA sequence: TGCGCCAGCACTCCCGGGCACAGCGTTCCTTACGAGCAGTACTTC. Translated: CASTPGHSVPYEQYF.

This clone was seen more than once but under ten times. The chain uses TRBV29-1 and TRBJ2-1; D gene unclear. The CDR3 spans 14 residues. Trimming removed 0 bases from V and 7 bases from J, with 13 bases in between. Germline V lookup: CDR1 SQVTM, CDR2 ANQGSEA. The CDR3 here is CSVEEVGQWNEQFF. CDR3 nucleotides: TGCAGCGTTGAAGAGGTCGGGCAATGGAATGAGCAGTTCTTC.

This clone was seen repeatedly, ten times or more. The rearrangement joins TRBV7-2 to TRBJ2-1; no reliable D call. The CDR3 runs to 13 residues. V lost 7 bases and J lost 5, with 12 bases in between. The germline gives CDR1 SGHTA, CDR2 FQGNSA. The CDR3 nucleotides read TGTGCCAGCACCTCGACCAACGACAATGAGCAGTTCTTC. Translated, it gives CASTSTNDNEQFF. The full variable domain, its missing parts supplied by reference TRBV7-2 and TRBJ2-1, is GAGVSQSPSNKVTEKGKDVELRCDPISGHTALYWYRQSLGQGLEFLIYFQGNSAPDKSGLPSDRFSAERTGGSVSTLTIQRTQQEDSAVYLCASTSTNDNEQFFGPGTRLTVL.

This clone was observed a single time. The rearrangement uses TRBV7-2 and TRBJ1-2; 7 bases match TRBD1. The CDR3 has 15 amino acids. J gave up 4 bases and V 5 bases, and 10 bases lay outside the gene matches. Germline V lookup: CDR1 SGHTA, CDR2 FQGNSA. The CDR3 sequence: CASSQTTGLGYGYTF. CDR3 DNA: TGTGCCAGCAGCCAAACGACAGGGTTGGGCTATGGCTACACCTTC.

This clone was seen many times. The V gene is TRBV7-2, the J gene TRBJ2-3; TRBD2 matches at 10 bases. V gave up 6 bases and J gave up 4 bases; unmatched junction bases: 7. This CDR3 region has 15 residues. CDR1 SGHTA and CDR2 FQGNSA come from the germline V gene. CDR3 coding DNA: TGTGCCAGCAGGGGAAGCGGGAGGGCGGCAGATACGCAGTATTTT. Translating it yields CASRGSGRAADTQYF.

The chain has TRBV2 and TRBJ2-2; D remains unclear. The CDR3 runs to 13 residues. V lost 7 bases to trimming and J lost 4 bases, with 10 bases between them. Germline CDR1 SNHLY, CDR2 FYNNEI. This CDR3 reads CASTLESTGELFF. CDR3 coding DNA: TGTGCCAGCACCTTAGAGAGCACCGGGGAGCTGTTTTTT.

The V call is TRBV5-1, the J call TRBJ1-1; maybe TRBD1 (6 bases). This CDR3 contains 18 residues. Germline CDR1 and CDR2: SGHRS and YFSETQ. V shed 4 bases and J shed 4 bases, with 26 bases lying between them. The CDR3 DNA reads as TGCGCCAGCAGCGAGACCCTCCAGGGGACGATGGGAGGCACTGAAGCTTTCTTT. This sequence encodes CASSETLQGTMGGTEAFF.

This clone has ten or more counts. V and J are TRBV5-4 and TRBJ2-7; D not certain. V dropped 0 bases and J dropped 5 bases, with 9 bases sitting between them. In germline, CDR1 is SGHNT, CDR2 YYREEE (reference sequence). This CDR3 contains 13 residues. In DNA, the CDR3 is TGTGCCAGCAGCTTGGCCGCAGGAGACGAGCAGTACTTC. Protein sequence: CASSLAAGDEQYF.

This clone was seen a few times. V and J are TRBV9 and TRBJ2-3; 8 nucleotides match TRBD1. CDR1 is SGDLS and CDR2 is YYNGEE in the germline V gene. J gave up 11 bases and V 4 bases, and 12 bases lay outside the gene matches. The CDR3 runs 14 residues. The CDR3 protein is CASSLGQGWGRQYF. The CDR3 region has the DNA TGTGCCAGCAGCCTCGGACAGGGCTGGGGAAGGCAGTATTTT.

On this clone: Different DNA sequences within this sample yield the same CDR3. The chain is built from TRBV7-2 and TRBJ2-1; D unresolved. This CDR3 has 14 amino acids. V gave up 1 base and J gave up 7 bases, with 11 bases separating them. CDR1 is SGHTA and CDR2 is FQGNSA in the germline V gene. CDR3 DNA: TGTGCCAGCAGCTTAGAGGCAAGTAGTAATGAGCAGTTCTTC. Protein product: CASSLEASSNEQFF.

This clone was seen a few times. The chain recombines TRBV11-2 with TRBJ2-1; either TRBD1 or TRBD2 may supply D (5 bases each). The CDR3 has 14 residues. CDR1 SGHAT and CDR2 FQNNGV come from the germline V gene. Trimming removed 1 base at V and 9 bases at J, with 13 bases between. CDR3 in amino acids: CASSLVQGRGEQFF. CDR3 DNA: TGTGCCAGCAGCTTAGTGCAGGGTCGGGGTGAGCAGTTCTTC.